This TCR beta chain is from a study of neurological immune-mediated disorders. Study observations and caveats: The greatest degree of TCR clonal expansion was observed in HTLV-1-associated myelopathy, with the lowest in multiple sclerosis, below that of healthy controls. Subjects shared no identical expanded-clone CDR3 amino acid sequences, suggesting private TCR-beta repertoires in all groups.

The V end was cut by 7 bases, the J end by 2 bases, with 17 bases between. Germline V lookup: CDR1 SQVTM, CDR2 ANQGSEA. The CDR3 totals 14 residues. The cDNA was synthesized by means of template-switch 5'RACE, which was carried out with 10-nucleotide random UMIs. TCRdb re-called the 5' RACE reads with MiXCR, one entry per CDR3 protein. The repertoire consists of about 49,000 distinct CDR3 sequences, with about 9% occurring once and the leading ten covering about 1.5%. This clonotype appeared many times. Its matching antigen is unknown. The sample's time point: longitudinal time-point 1 (baseline). The unsorted libraries were generated from a total of 2 million PBMCs, which had been stored in RNAlater at -80 C.

What was sequenced was PBMCs. V gene TRBV29-1 combines with J gene TRBJ2-5, with D hard to call. The origin of this receptor is a woman aged 40 to 50 in good health. The CDR3 sequence: CSAKYHYSQETQYF. The CDR3 region has the DNA TGCAGCGCAAAGTACCACTACTCTCAAGAGACCCAGTACTTC.